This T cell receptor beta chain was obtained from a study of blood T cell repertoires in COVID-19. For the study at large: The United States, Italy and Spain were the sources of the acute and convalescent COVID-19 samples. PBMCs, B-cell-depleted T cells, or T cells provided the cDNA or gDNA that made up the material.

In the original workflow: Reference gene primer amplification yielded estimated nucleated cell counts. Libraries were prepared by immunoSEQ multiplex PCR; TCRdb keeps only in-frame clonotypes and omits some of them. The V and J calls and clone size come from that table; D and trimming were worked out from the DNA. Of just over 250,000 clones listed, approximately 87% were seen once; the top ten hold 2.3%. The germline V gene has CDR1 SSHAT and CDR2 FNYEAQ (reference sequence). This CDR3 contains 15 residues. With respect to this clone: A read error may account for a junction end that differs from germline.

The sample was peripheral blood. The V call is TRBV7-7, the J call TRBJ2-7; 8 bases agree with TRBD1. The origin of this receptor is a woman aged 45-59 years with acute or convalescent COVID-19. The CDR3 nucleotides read TGTGCTAGCAGCTCAGGACAGGGTTGGGCCTACGAGCAGTACTTC. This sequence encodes CASSSGQGWAYEQYF. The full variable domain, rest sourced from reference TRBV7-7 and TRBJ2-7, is GAGVSQSPRYKVTKRGQDVTLRCDPISSHATLYWYQQALGQGPEFLTYFNYEAQPDKSGLPSDRFSAERPEGSISTLTIQRTEQRDSAMYRCASSSGQGWAYEQYFGPGTRLTVT.